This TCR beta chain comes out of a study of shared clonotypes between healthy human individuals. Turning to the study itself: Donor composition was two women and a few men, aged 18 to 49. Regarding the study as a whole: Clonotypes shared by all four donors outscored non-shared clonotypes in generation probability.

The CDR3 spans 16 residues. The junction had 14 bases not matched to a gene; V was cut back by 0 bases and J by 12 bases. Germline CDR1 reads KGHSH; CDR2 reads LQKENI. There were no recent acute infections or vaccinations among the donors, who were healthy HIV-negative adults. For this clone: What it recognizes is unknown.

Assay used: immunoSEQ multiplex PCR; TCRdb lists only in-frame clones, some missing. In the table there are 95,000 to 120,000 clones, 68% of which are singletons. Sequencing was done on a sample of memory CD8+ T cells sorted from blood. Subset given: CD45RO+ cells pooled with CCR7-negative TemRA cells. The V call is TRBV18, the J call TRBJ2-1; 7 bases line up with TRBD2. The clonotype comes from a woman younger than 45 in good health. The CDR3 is CASSPPGQAGGGGQFF. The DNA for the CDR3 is TGTGCCAGCTCACCACCGGGTCAGGCAGGCGGCGGGGGGCAGTTCTTC.